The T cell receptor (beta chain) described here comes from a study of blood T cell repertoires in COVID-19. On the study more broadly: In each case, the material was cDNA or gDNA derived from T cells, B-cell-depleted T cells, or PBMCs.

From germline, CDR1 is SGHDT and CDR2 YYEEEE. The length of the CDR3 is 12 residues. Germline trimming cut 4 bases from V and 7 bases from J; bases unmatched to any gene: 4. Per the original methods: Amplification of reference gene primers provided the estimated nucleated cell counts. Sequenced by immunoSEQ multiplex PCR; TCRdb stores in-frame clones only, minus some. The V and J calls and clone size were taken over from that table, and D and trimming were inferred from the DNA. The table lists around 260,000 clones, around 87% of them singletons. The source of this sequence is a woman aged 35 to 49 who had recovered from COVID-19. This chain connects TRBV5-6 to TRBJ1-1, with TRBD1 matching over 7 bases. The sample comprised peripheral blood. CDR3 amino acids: CASSPGTVEAFF. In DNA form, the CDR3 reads TGTGCCAGCAGCCCGGGGACAGTTGAAGCTTTCTTT.